The source of this T cell receptor beta chain is a study of STAT5B mutations in CD4+ large granular lymphocyte leukemia. Generated by immunoSEQ multiplex PCR, the TCRdb table keeps only in-frame clones and is missing some. The sample shows about 24,000 clones, under 80% of them seen only once. CDR3 length: 16 amino acids. CDR1 SGHNT and CDR2 YYREEE come from the germline V gene (reference sequence). The V and J ends lost 1 base and 6 bases, in that order; junction bases with no gene match: 8. Buffy coats from healthy blood donors served as controls. The chain couples TRBV5-4 to TRBJ2-3; the match to TRBD2 covers 10 bases. Sequenced sample: CD4+ T cells from blood buffy coats. The receptor comes from a human donor in good health. Written as DNA, the CDR3 is TGTGCCAGCAGCTTGAAACTAGCGGGGCTCGGGGATACGCAGTATTTT. Residues: CASSLKLAGLGDTQYF.